This TCR beta chain was sequenced during a study of T cell repertoires in cytomegalovirus infection. Study-level background: Public TCR beta signatures marked donors with CMV infection and the matching HLA. Study results and caveats: Dominating the ex vivo response were TCR beta clonotypes that were CMV-specific and HLA-C-restricted. Individuals carrying CMV plus the relevant HLA were identified by cumulative frequency of public TCR beta families.

This clonotype showed up many times. The antigen is unknown. TCRdb called the reads again in MiXCR, with one record for every CDR3 protein. The sample shows 60,000 to 75,000 distinct CDR3 sequences, more than 3% of them seen only once. Germline-derived CDR1 and CDR2 are SGHTA and FQGNSA. V dropped 5 bases and J dropped 10; count of bases not matched to a gene: 11. The CDR3 is 16 amino acids. The sequence was obtained from a human donor in good health (CMV status not recorded). Some clones in this sample may be carry-over from other donors' samples. This chain uses TRBV7-2 with TRBJ2-5; 15 positions match TRBD2. The sample taken for sequencing was PBMCs. The CDR3 sequence is CASSGRTSGGDWDQYF. The DNA for the CDR3 is TGTGCCAGCAGCGGACGGACTAGCGGGGGGGACTGGGACCAGTACTTC. The full variable domain, completed using reference TRBV7-2 and TRBJ2-5, is GAGVSQSPSNKVTEKGKDVELRCDPISGHTALYWYRQSLGQGLEFLIYFQGNSAPDKSGLPSDRFSAERTGGSVSTLTIQRTQQEDSAVYLCASSGRTSGGDWDQYFGPGTRLLVL.